This T cell receptor beta chain comes out of a study of blood T cell repertoires in COVID-19. In the study overall: The origin of the acute and convalescent COVID-19 samples was the United States, Italy and Spain. Sources were T cells, B-cell-depleted T cells, or PBMCs; the material itself was cDNA or gDNA.

How the authors handled the data: The authors estimated nucleated cell counts from reference gene primer amplification. TCRdb's table, derived via immunoSEQ multiplex PCR, lists solely in-frame clones and lacks some. V, J and clone size reflect that table, while D and trimming were determined from the DNA. Found here are some 80,000 clones, 80% to 95% of them singletons; the top ten hold just over 2.5%. The Seattle site enrolled patients during active infection and followed them longitudinally. With 4 bases clipped from V and 8 bases from J, the junction kept 7 bases outside the gene matches. The CDR3 loop spans 14 amino acids. Germline values: CDR1 SGHRS, CDR2 YFSETQ.

The TCR originated in a man aged 50-60 years with COVID-19, enrolled during active disease. The chain employs TRBV5-1 and TRBJ1-1, with 11 bases that match TRBD1. Sequences were obtained from peripheral blood. The CDR3 sequence: CASSLGQGGEEAFF. CDR3 nucleotides: TGCGCCAGCAGCCTGGGACAGGGGGGCGAAGAAGCTTTCTTT.